This entry lists 7 T cell receptor beta chains sequenced from one sample in a study of naive CD8 T cells in extremely preterm neonates. Sequenced by immunoSEQ multiplex PCR; TCRdb stores in-frame clones only, minus some. The sample records almost 6,000 clones, 98% being singletons. Material: naive CD8+ T cells from blood. Receptors originate from a human donor in good health.

The CDR3 coding sequence is TGCGCCAGCAGCGCCATTACAGGGACCAACACTGAAGCTTTCTTT. It codes for CASSAITGTNTEAFF. This chain connects TRBV5-1 to TRBJ1-1, with a weak D call TRBD1 (6 bases). The CDR3 has 15 amino acids. Germline assignment: CDR1 SGHRS and CDR2 YFSETQ. V was clipped by 4 bases and J by 2 bases, with 15 bases between them.

The chain links TRBV19 to TRBJ1-5, with TRBD1 as a possible D gene (6 bases). V lost 6 bases, J lost 4 bases, and 25 bases lay in between. The CDR3 runs 18 residues. The germline V gene has CDR1 LNHDA and CDR2 SQIVND (reference sequence). The CDR3: CASRPRTESVNFNQPQHF. DNA for the CDR3: TGTGCCAGTAGACCGCGGACAGAATCAGTAAATTTTAATCAGCCCCAGCATTTT. Full variable domain (outside the CDR3, taken from reference TRBV19 and TRBJ1-5): DGGITQSPKYLFRKEGQNVTLSCEQNLNHDAMYWYRQDPGQGLRLIYYSQIVNDFQKGDIAEGYSVSREKKESFPLTVTSAQKNPTAFYLCASRPRTESVNFNQPQHFGDGTRLSIL.

This chain connects TRBV9 to TRBJ2-3; D is unresolved. This CDR3 has 14 amino acids. Germline V gene lookup returns CDR1 SGDLS and CDR2 YYNGEE. Trimming pared 3 bases from V and 0 bases from J, leaving 8 bases between. The CDR3 loop is CASSALGSTDTQYF. CDR3 coding DNA: TGTGCCAGCAGCGCACTCGGGAGCACAGATACGCAGTATTTT.

The chain combines TRBV5-6 with TRBJ2-7; 9 bases fit TRBD1. V lost 5 bases, J lost 6 bases, and 6 bases stayed unmatched. CDR1 and CDR2 from the germline V gene are SGHDT and YYEEEE. CDR3 length equals 13 residues. This chain's CDR3 is CASRDGTGSEQYF. In nucleotides, the CDR3 is TGTGCCAGCAGGGACGGGACAGGGAGCGAGCAGTACTTC.

The chain has TRBV29-1 and TRBJ2-7; 8 nucleotides match TRBD1. The CDR3 length is 13 residues. Trimming cost V 7 bases and J 3 bases; bases outside gene matches: 8. Germline V gene sequence: CDR1 SQVTM, CDR2 ANQGSEA. CDR3 residues: CSANGQGSYEQYF. In DNA form, the CDR3 reads TGCAGCGCCAATGGACAGGGAAGCTACGAGCAGTACTTC.

V usage is TRBV5-6 and J usage is TRBJ1-5; no definite D call. Germline loops: CDR1 SGHDT, CDR2 YYEEEE. CDR3 length: 13 amino acids. Deletions cut 2 bases from V and 6 bases from J, with 9 bases between. The CDR3 region has the DNA TGTGCCAGCAGCTTAGCCTCGGGTCAGCCCCAGCATTTT. Protein: CASSLASGQPQHF. Supplemented by reference TRBV5-6 and TRBJ1-5, the full variable domain reads DAGVTQSPTHLIKTRGQQVTLRCSPKSGHDTVSWYQQALGQGPQFIFQYYEEEERQRGNFPDRFSGHQFPNYSSELNVNALLLGDSALYLCASSLASGQPQHFGDGTRLSIL.

This clone has only one observation. This sequence joins TRBV28 and TRBJ1-3; the match to TRBD1 covers 7 bases. V was clipped by 7 bases and J by 1 base; unmatched bases: 10. The CDR3 extends over 16 amino acids. CDR1 is MDHEN and CDR2 is SYDVKM in the germline V gene. Here the CDR3 DNA reads TGTGCCAGCACTTACCTGGGACAGAAGTCTGGAAACACCATATATTTT. Protein sequence: CASTYLGQKSGNTIYF.